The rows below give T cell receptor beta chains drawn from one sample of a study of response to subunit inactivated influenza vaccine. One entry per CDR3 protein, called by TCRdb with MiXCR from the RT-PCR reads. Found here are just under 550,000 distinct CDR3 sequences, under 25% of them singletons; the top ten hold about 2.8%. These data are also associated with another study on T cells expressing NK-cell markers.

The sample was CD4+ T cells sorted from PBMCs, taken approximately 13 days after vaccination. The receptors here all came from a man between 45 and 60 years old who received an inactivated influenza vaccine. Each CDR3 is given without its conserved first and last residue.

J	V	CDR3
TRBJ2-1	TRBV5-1	ASSLGVGVSYEQF
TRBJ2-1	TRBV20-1	SARKGSGSFSSYNEQF
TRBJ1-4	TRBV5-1	ASSLDLGFNEKLF
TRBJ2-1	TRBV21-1	ASIPSHNEQF
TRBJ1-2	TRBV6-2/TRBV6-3	ASSSGQIPGYT
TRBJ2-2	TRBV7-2	ASSSGPLAQGELF
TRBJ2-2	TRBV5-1	ASSLAKGGLNTGELF
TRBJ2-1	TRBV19	ASSIDLPAEQF
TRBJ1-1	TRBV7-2	ASSFHGRMNTEAF
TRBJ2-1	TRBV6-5	ATKIYNEQF
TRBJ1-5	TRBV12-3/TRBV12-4	ASSLDIAGQPQH
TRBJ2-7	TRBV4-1	ASSQGGDAYEQY
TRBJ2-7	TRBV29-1	SVEGQGMEQY
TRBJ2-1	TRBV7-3	ASSALAGGRYNEQF
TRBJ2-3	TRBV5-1	ASSLVVELDTQY
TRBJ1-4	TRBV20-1	SATDRAGEKLF
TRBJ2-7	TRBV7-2	ASSARDRVILY
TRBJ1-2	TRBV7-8	ASSPGQDNSYGYT